Shown below are 22 T cell receptor beta chains from a single sample sequenced in a study of T cells in Graves' hyperthyroidism and ophthalmopathy. RNA transcripts were the template for amplifying TCR beta CDR3 regions. First-round RT-PCR with HTBI primers amplified the TCR CDR3 region. TCRdb fed the multiplex PCR reads into MiXCR, producing one record per CDR3 protein. There are 600,000 to 700,000 distinct CDR3 sequences in the sample; 40% to 55% occur only once, and less than 9.5% lies in the top ten. Sequenced input: peripheral blood or thyroid tissue (not recorded which). These receptors were collected from an adult man with Graves' disease, either hyperthyroidism or ophthalmopathy (not recorded which).

Details on this clonotype: At one end, the junction sequence differs from germline, possibly due to a read error. The chain carries TRBV29-1 and TRBJ1-2; the match to TRBD1 covers 7 bases. Germline V gene data show CDR1 as SQVTM and CDR2 as ANQGSEA. The CDR3 covers 12 residues. CDR3: CSFDRVPDGYTF. Here the CDR3 DNA reads TGCAGCTTTGACAGGGTCCCTGATGGCTACACCTTC.

This rearrangement joins TRBV29-1 to TRBJ1-5; D may be TRBD1 (5 bases). Trimming removed 4 bases from V and 12 bases from J, with 16 bases in between. Germline V gives CDR1 SQVTM, CDR2 ANQGSEA. CDR3 length: 12 amino acids. This CDR3 is CSVVGQETDQHF. The CDR3 DNA sequence: TGCAGCGTTGTAGGGCAGGAGACAGACCAGCATTTT.

Regarding this clonotype: Compared with germline, one end of the junction differs, possibly owing to a read error. J is TRBJ1-1 and V is TRBV5-1; D unresolved. Germline assignment: CDR1 SGHRS and CDR2 YFSETQ. The CDR3 extends over 13 amino acids. The CDR3 spells CASNLEGHTEAFF. The CDR3 nucleotides read TGCGCCAGCAACTTGGAAGGCCACACTGAAGCTTTCTTT. The full variable domain, completed using reference TRBV5-1 and TRBJ1-1, is KAGVTQTPRYLIKTRGQQVTLSCSPISGHRSVSWYQQTPGQGLQFLFEYFSETQRNKGNFPGRFSGRQFSNSRSEMNVSTLELGDSALYLCASNLEGHTEAFFGQGTRLTVV.

This clonotype was seen ten or more times. The chain has TRBV10-3 and TRBJ1-1; D is undetermined. Trimming pared 0 bases from V and 1 base from J, leaving 3 bases between. Germline V gene lookup returns CDR1 ENHRY and CDR2 SYGVKD. This CDR3 contains 13 residues. CDR3 DNA sequence: TGTGCCATCAGTGAGTCACCGAACACTGAAGCTTTCTTT. Its protein product is CAISESPNTEAFF.

In its sample, this clonotype was seen many times. The chain couples TRBV7-8 to TRBJ1-2; 8 bases map to TRBD1. The CDR3 is made up of 14 amino acids. V lost 5 bases and J lost 7; bases outside the gene matches: 9. Germline CDR1 is SGHVS and CDR2 is FQNEAQ. CDR3 coding DNA: TGTGCCAGCAGCATCGACAGGGGAACGGCTGGCTACACCTTC. It specifies CASSIDRGTAGYTF.

This clonotype was seen more than once but under ten times. The chain has TRBV5-1 and TRBJ2-7, with TRBD2 identical over 9 bases. The CDR3 has 14 residues. Trimming cost V 0 bases and J 9 bases; bases outside gene matches: 7. CDR1 is SGHRS, CDR2 YFSETQ, per germline. DNA of the CDR3: TGCGCCAGCAGCTTGGATCCAGCGGGAGGAGTGCAGTACTTC. The encoded protein is CASSLDPAGGVQYF.

This clonotype was seen at least ten times. The rearrangement joins TRBV20-1 to TRBJ2-7; a weak D match, TRBD2 (5 bases). Germline-derived CDR1 and CDR2 are DFQATT and SNEGSKA (reference sequence). V dropped 0 bases and J dropped 2 bases, with 5 bases sitting between them. The length of the CDR3 is 12 residues. CDR3: CSAREAAYEQYF. The DNA of the CDR3 is TGCAGTGCTAGAGAAGCGGCCTACGAGCAGTACTTC.

Here the CDR3 reads CASSDGQGASYEQYF. CDR3 nucleotides: TGTGCCAGCAGCGACGGACAGGGGGCATCCTACGAGCAGTACTTC. This chain uses TRBV7-9 with TRBJ2-7; 11 bases are shared with TRBD1. Germline lookup yields CDR1 SEHNR and CDR2 FQNEAQ (reference sequence). Trimming at V came to 5 bases and at J to 1 base, leaving 4 bases not matched to a gene. This CDR3 has 15 amino acids.

The chain couples TRBV5-4 to TRBJ1-6; 12 positions agree with TRBD1. Unmatched junction bases numbered 5, after V lost 3 bases and J lost 7 bases. The germline CDR1 and CDR2 sequences are SGHNT and YYREEE (reference sequence). This CDR3 contains 16 residues. The CDR3 DNA is TGTGCCAGCAGCTCTCTGGGACAGGGGGCGAATTCACCCCTCCACTTT. Its translation: CASSSLGQGANSPLHF.

This clonotype has only one observation. The chain carries TRBV7-9 and TRBJ1-6; TRBD1 might be the D (5 bases). Trimming left V 11 bases short and J 11 bases short, with 19 bases between. The CDR3 is 13 residues long. Per germline, CDR1 SEHNR and CDR2 FQNEAQ (reference sequence). The CDR3 DNA reads TGTGCCTGGGGACGGGACTCTGGAGCACCCCTCCACTTT. It codes for CAWGRDSGAPLHF. The variable domain in full, completed from reference TRBV7-9 and TRBJ1-6, reads DTGVSQNPRHKITKRGQNVTFRCDPISEHNRLYWYRQTLGQGPEFLTYFQNEAQLEKSRLLSDRFSAERPKGSFSTLEIQRTEQGDSAMYLCAWGRDSGAPLHFGNGTRLTVT.

V and J are TRBV6-1 and TRBJ1-1; 7 bases agree with TRBD1. The germline gives CDR1 MNHNS, CDR2 SASEGT. The CDR3 is 14 amino acids. The junction had 11 bases not matched to a gene; V was cut back by 6 bases and J by 7 bases. CDR3 DNA sequence: TGTGCCAGCAGCTCCACAACCCGACAGGGTGAAGCTTTCTTT. This codes for CASSSTTRQGEAFF.

This rearrangement joins TRBV7-9 to TRBJ2-7; D is possibly TRBD1 (5 bases). Trimming cost V 6 bases and J 1 base, with 16 bases left between them. Germline V lookup: CDR1 SEHNR, CDR2 FQNEAQ (reference sequence). The CDR3 covers 15 residues. The CDR3 protein is CASSLGVAESYEQYF. In DNA, the CDR3 is TGTGCCAGCAGTCTAGGGGTTGCGGAGTCCTACGAGCAGTACTTC.

The chain combines TRBV2 with TRBJ2-7, with D possibly called TRBD1 or TRBD2 (7 bases each). This CDR3 comprises 16 residues. Trimming left V 5 bases short and J 0 bases short, with 17 bases between. CDR1 is SNHLY and CDR2 is FYNNEI in the germline V gene. The CDR3 sequence is CASSSPSGGVSYEQYF. The DNA of the CDR3 is TGTGCCAGCAGTTCTCCCTCAGGGGGGGTCTCCTACGAGCAGTACTTC.

To note about this clonotype: A much larger clone lies one base from this, so it may be a read error. V and J are TRBV20-1 and TRBJ2-5; 8 positions agree with TRBD2. This CDR3 comprises 14 residues. J gave up 4 bases and V 3 bases, and 7 bases lay outside the gene matches. Germline CDR1 DFQATT, CDR2 SNEGSKA (reference sequence). CDR3 DNA sequence: TGCAGTGCTAGCGAAGGACTAGCAGGAGAGACCCAGTACTTC. Its protein is CSASEGLAGETQYF.

Concerning this clonotype: It may be a read error: a sequence one base away is much more abundant. The chain recombines TRBV14 with TRBJ1-2; maybe TRBD1 (5 bases). Germline lookup yields CDR1 SGHDN and CDR2 FVKESK. Deletions cut 4 bases from V and 6 bases from J, with 21 bases between. There are 16 residues in the CDR3. The CDR3 sequence: CASSRETNGGMDGYTF. The CDR3 nucleotides read TGTGCCAGCAGCCGCGAGACAAACGGGGGGATGGATGGCTACACCTTC. Drawing the rest from reference TRBV14 and TRBJ1-2, the complete variable domain is EAGVTQFPSHSVIEKGQTVTLRCDPISGHDNLYWYRRVMGKEIKFLLHFVKESKQDESGMPNNRFLAERTGGTYSTLKVQPAELEDSGVYFCASSRETNGGMDGYTFGSGTRLTVV.

This clonotype has a handful of counts. The chain has TRBV29-1 and TRBJ1-1, with TRBD1 as a possible D gene (6 bases). The CDR3 loop spans 14 amino acids. Trimming removed 4 bases at V and 5 bases at J, with 17 bases between. CDR1 and CDR2 from the germline V gene are SQVTM and ANQGSEA. CDR3 sequence (DNA): TGCAGCGTTGTTTCAATCGGGGGGCGAACTGAAGCTTTCTTT. This gives the protein CSVVSIGGRTEAFF.

Only a few counts were recorded for this clonotype. This rearrangement joins TRBV12-3 or TRBV12-4 to TRBJ2-7; 8 nucleotides agree with TRBD1. Losses at the gene ends were 2 bases for V and 2 bases for J; bases not matched to a gene: 2. This CDR3 contains 14 residues. The CDR3 region has the DNA TGTGCCAGCAGTTTACGGGGACAGGCCTACGAGCAGTACTTC. Translated: CASSLRGQAYEQYF.

The chain employs TRBV10-1 and TRBJ2-5, with 9 bases matching TRBD1. J was trimmed by 3 bases and V by 2 bases; bases with no gene match: 1. The CDR3 totals 14 residues. The germline gives CDR1 WNHNN, CDR2 SYGVQD (reference sequence). CDR3 in amino acids: CASSETGGEETQYF. Written as DNA, the CDR3 is TGCGCCAGCAGTGAGACAGGGGGCGAAGAGACCCAGTACTTC.

Ten or more counts support this clonotype. The rearrangement links TRBV20-1 to TRBJ1-5; D remains unclear. The CDR3 loop spans 12 amino acids. The germline gives CDR1 DFQATT, CDR2 SNEGSKA (reference sequence). V was trimmed by 4 bases and J by 5 bases, leaving 9 bases between them. The CDR3 bases are TGCAGTGCTACCGATGGAGATCAGCCCCAGCATTTT. Encoded protein: CSATDGDQPQHF.

This sequence joins TRBV2 and TRBJ1-5; D is undetermined. V lost 5 bases to trimming and J lost 4 bases, with 24 bases between them. The CDR3 contains 18 residues. Germline-derived CDR1 and CDR2 are SNHLY and FYNNEI. This CDR3 reads CASSLTLDNHYMNQPQHF. The CDR3, as DNA: TGTGCCAGCAGTCTGACTTTAGACAACCACTACATGAATCAGCCCCAGCATTTT.

The chain carries TRBV24-1 and TRBJ2-6; D is undetermined. Germline V gene sequence: CDR1 KGHDR, CDR2 SFDVKD. The CDR3 length is 12 residues. V gave up 8 bases and J gave up 4 bases, with 5 bases separating them. The CDR3 nucleotides read TGTGCCACCATACAGGGGGCCAACGTCCTGACTTTC. This gives the protein CATIQGANVLTF.

The chain is built from TRBV7-8 and TRBJ1-3, with 11 bases fitting TRBD1. The CDR3 is 16 amino acids. Germline CDR1 SGHVS, CDR2 FQNEAQ. Losses at the gene ends were 9 bases for V and 7 bases for J; bases not matched to a gene: 14. CDR3 loop: CASSPRRDRGENTIYF. The CDR3 DNA is TGTGCCAGTAGTCCACGCCGGGACAGGGGGGAGAACACCATATATTTT.